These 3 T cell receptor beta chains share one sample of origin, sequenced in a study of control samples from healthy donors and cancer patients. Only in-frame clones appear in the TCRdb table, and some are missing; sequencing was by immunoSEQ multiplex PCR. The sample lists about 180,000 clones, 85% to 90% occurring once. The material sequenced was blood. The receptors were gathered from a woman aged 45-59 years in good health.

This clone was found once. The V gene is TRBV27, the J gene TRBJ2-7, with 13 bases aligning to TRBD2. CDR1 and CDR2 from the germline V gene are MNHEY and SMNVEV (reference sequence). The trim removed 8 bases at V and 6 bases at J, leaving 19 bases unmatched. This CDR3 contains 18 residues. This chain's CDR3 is CASGRSGTSGVLIREQYF. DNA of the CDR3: TGTGCCAGCGGAAGGTCAGGGACTAGCGGGGTTCTGATCCGCGAGCAGTACTTC.

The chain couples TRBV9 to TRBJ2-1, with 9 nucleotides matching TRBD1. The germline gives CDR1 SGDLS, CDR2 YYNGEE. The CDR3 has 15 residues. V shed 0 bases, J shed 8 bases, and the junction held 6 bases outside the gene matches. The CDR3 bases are TGTGCCAGCAGCGTAGGAGGGACAGGGTACGATGAGCAGTTCTTC. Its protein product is CASSVGGTGYDEQFF.

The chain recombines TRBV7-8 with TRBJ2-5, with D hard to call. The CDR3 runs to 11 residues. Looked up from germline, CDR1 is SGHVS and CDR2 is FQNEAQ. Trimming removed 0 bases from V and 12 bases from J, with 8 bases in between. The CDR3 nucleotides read TGTGCCAGCAGCTTAGCGGCCCGGAAGTACTTC. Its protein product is CASSLAARKYF.